The 32 T cell receptor beta chains reported below all come from one sample, sequenced in a study of blood T cells in healthy people across ages. Next came a second PCR, run for roughly 6 to 11 cycles, which used a sample-barcoded 5' primer along with a J-beta primer mix. TCRdb re-analysed the 5' RACE reads in MiXCR, keeping a single row per CDR3 protein. The sample carries about 760,000 distinct CDR3 sequences, roughly three fifths recorded once. Sequencing input: blood. Receptor source: a man in his forties or fifties in good health.

This rearrangement joins TRBV25-1 to TRBJ1-6; D gene uncertain. V shed 1 base and J shed 3 bases, with 10 bases lying between them. This CDR3 region has 16 residues. Germline-derived CDR1 and CDR2 are MGHDK and SYGVNS. This CDR3 reads CASSEWQTLYNSPLHF. The CDR3 DNA sequence: TGTGCCAGCAGTGAATGGCAGACCCTCTATAATTCACCCCTCCACTTT.

The chain carries TRBV4-1 and TRBJ2-1; D possibly corresponds to TRBD2 (5 bases). Germline CDR1 MGHRA, CDR2 YSYEKL. This CDR3 region has 16 residues. The V and J ends lost 5 bases and 0 bases respectively, with 14 bases between them. The CDR3 coding sequence is TGCGCCAGCAGCGAAGGCAGCGGATACTCCTACAATGAGCAGTTCTTC. Amino acid sequence: CASSEGSGYSYNEQFF.

The chain links TRBV12-3 or TRBV12-4 to TRBJ1-6; D unclear. This CDR3 contains 12 residues. Trimming took 2 bases from V and 12 from J, leaving 8 bases between them. CDR3: CASSLPSQPLHF. In nucleotides, the CDR3 is TGTGCCAGCAGTTTACCCTCCCAACCCCTCCACTTT.

This chain joins TRBV6-5 and TRBJ2-1; unclear D gene. This CDR3 has 16 amino acids. The germline V gene has CDR1 MNHEY and CDR2 SVGAGI. V lost 3 bases to trimming and J lost 7 bases, with 19 bases between them. CDR3 in DNA: TGTGCCAGCAGTTATGCGAACGGTGGCCTGGGGAATGAGCAGTTCTTC. It encodes CASSYANGGLGNEQFF.

This clonotype was seen a handful of times. The chain employs TRBV7-6 and TRBJ2-3; D ambiguous. The CDR3 sequence is 14 residues long. Per the germline V gene, CDR1 is SGHVS and CDR2 is FNYEAQ. V lost 5 bases, J lost 3 bases, and 12 bases lay in between. The CDR3 sequence is CASSIAAGTDTQYF. CDR3 in DNA: TGTGCCAGCAGCATTGCGGCCGGGACAGATACGCAGTATTTT.

This clonotype was seen only a few times. V and J are TRBV9 and TRBJ2-5, with TRBD2 identical over 9 bases. V lost 3 bases to trimming and J lost 2 bases; unmatched junction nucleotides: 5. The germline gives CDR1 SGDLS, CDR2 YYNGEE. The CDR3 totals 15 residues. The CDR3 DNA reads as TGTGCCAGCAGCGCTGGGACTAGCCGACAAGAGACCCAGTACTTC. This encodes CASSAGTSRQETQYF.

This clonotype was seen a handful of times. The V and J genes are TRBV20-1 and TRBJ2-3, with D hard to call. The CDR3 covers 14 residues. Trimming removed 4 bases at V and 7 bases at J, with 18 bases between. Germline V gives CDR1 DFQATT, CDR2 SNEGSKA (reference sequence). CDR3 in amino acids: CSATLAVGGNTQYF. The CDR3 nucleotides read TGCAGTGCTACCTTGGCGGTTGGTGGAAATACGCAGTATTTT.

This chain connects TRBV2 to TRBJ1-2; D is unresolved. The CDR3 covers 14 residues. The V gene lost 7 bases and the J gene lost 4 bases, with 16 bases spanning the gap. Per the germline V gene, CDR1 is SNHLY and CDR2 is FYNNEI. DNA of the CDR3: TGTGCCAGCACCGCGGGTAGGGAGGGCTATGGCTACACCTTC. Amino acids: CASTAGREGYGYTF.

V usage is TRBV7-6 and J usage is TRBJ2-5; weak D call: TRBD1 (6 bases). The germline V and J ends were trimmed by 1 base and 1 base, with 10 bases remaining between them. CDR1 and CDR2 (germline): SGHVS, FNYEAQ. The CDR3 runs 15 residues. The CDR3 nucleotides read TGTGCCAGCAGCTTAGTACAGGGATTCCAAGAGACCCAGTACTTC. Its translation is CASSLVQGFQETQYF.

Remarks on this clonotype: An end of the junction does not agree with germline; a read error may underlie this. The V and J genes are TRBV7-2 and TRBJ2-1; TRBD2 is a possible D gene (7 bases). CDR3 length equals 14 residues. Germline V gene lookup returns CDR1 SGHTA and CDR2 FQGNSA. DNA for the CDR3: TGTGCCAGCAGTAGGGGGGGCTCCCACAATGAGCAGTTCTTC. This gives the protein CASSRGGSHNEQFF. Complete variable domain (other parts from reference TRBV7-2 and TRBJ2-1): GAGVSQSPSNKVTEKGKDVELRCDPISGHTALYWYRQSLGQGLEFLIYFQGNSAPDKSGLPSDRFSAERTGGSVSTLTIQRTQQEDSAVYLCASSRGGSHNEQFFGPGTRLTVL.

The sample holds a few counts of this clonotype. The chain carries TRBV6-2 or TRBV6-3 and TRBJ2-7; D is ambiguous. The germline gives CDR1 MNHEY, CDR2 SVGEGT. The CDR3 consists of 13 residues. The germline V and J ends were trimmed by 6 bases and 3 bases, with 12 bases remaining between them. For the CDR3, the DNA is TGTGCCAGCAGCGACCCTGCGTTCTACGAGCAGTACTTC. Translation gives CASSDPAFYEQYF.

The V gene is TRBV5-1, the J gene TRBJ2-5; tentatively, D is TRBD1 (6 bases). This CDR3 is 15 amino acids long. Trimming stripped 1 base from V and 0 bases from J, with 10 bases between. Germline V CDR1 and CDR2: SGHRS, YFSETQ. The CDR3 nucleotides are TGCGCCAGCAGCTTGCTGGGGGCGAACCAAGAGACCCAGTACTTC. Encoded protein: CASSLLGANQETQYF.

This clonotype has just a few counts. V and J are TRBV6-5 and TRBJ2-7; D is uncertain. Germline V CDR1 and CDR2: MNHEY, SVGAGI. The CDR3 runs to 14 residues. V was clipped by 2 bases and J by 2 bases, with 10 bases between them. CDR3 coding DNA: TGTGCCAGCAGTTACGTGGACGGAGCCTACGAGCAGTACTTC. This gives the protein CASSYVDGAYEQYF.

This chain uses TRBV20-1 with TRBJ2-3; TRBD2 matches at 9 bases. Germline V lookup: CDR1 DFQATT, CDR2 SNEGSKA (reference sequence). After removal of 7 bases from V and 5 bases from J, the junction contained 7 bases not matched to a gene. The CDR3 extends over 13 amino acids. The CDR3, as DNA: TGCAGTGGAGGGCGGGAGGGCCGAGATACGCAGTATTTT. Translation gives CSGGREGRDTQYF.

For this clonotype: Likely a read error: the CDR3 ends without its conserved phenylalanine or tryptophan. The chain recombines TRBV20-1 with TRBJ2-5; a possible D gene is TRBD2 (6 bases). The CDR3 has 13 amino acids. Germline V gene lookup returns CDR1 DFQATT and CDR2 SNEGSKA (reference sequence). For the CDR3, the DNA is TGTAGTGCCTCACATTGGGGGGAAAGTGAGCAGTACTTA. Protein product: CSASHWGESEQYL.

This chain links TRBV6-4 with TRBJ2-3; weak D call: TRBD2 (6 bases). Looked up from germline, CDR1 is MRHNA and CDR2 is SNTAGT. Trimming stripped 0 bases from V and 0 bases from J, with 10 bases between. The CDR3 spans 16 residues. Here the CDR3 DNA reads TGTGCCAGCAGTGACTCGGCGGGACCTAGCACAGATACGCAGTATTTT. This gives the protein CASSDSAGPSTDTQYF.

The chain couples TRBV25-1 to TRBJ1-1; no definite D call. Germline CDR1 reads MGHDK; CDR2 reads SYGVNS. V gave up 6 bases and J gave up 7 bases, with 6 bases separating them. The CDR3 length is 10 residues. The CDR3 protein is CASRAGEAFF. Written as DNA, the CDR3 is TGTGCCAGCAGAGCAGGTGAAGCTTTCTTT.

This clonotype was detected a few times. This chain connects TRBV7-9 to TRBJ2-6; 9 positions agree with TRBD1. Germline-derived CDR1 and CDR2 are SEHNR and FQNEAQ (reference sequence). The CDR3 has 19 amino acids. With V trimmed by 7 bases and J by 1 base, 14 bases remained unmatched. CDR3 DNA: TGTGCCAGCATCCCGGGACAGGGTGAAGTTGGTTCTGGGGCCAACGTCCTGACTTTC. Translated, it gives CASIPGQGEVGSGANVLTF.

The CDR3 reads CASSPLAVSPQHF. Written as DNA, the CDR3 is TGTGCCAGCTCACCGTTAGCCGTATCGCCCCAGCATTTT. The chain is built from TRBV18 and TRBJ1-5; D is ambiguous. This CDR3 contains 13 residues. The germline CDR1 and CDR2 sequences are KGHSH and LQKENI. V shed 3 bases and J shed 9 bases, with 12 bases lying between them.

This clonotype was seen many times. The gene calls are TRBV20-1 and TRBJ2-1; 7 nucleotides line up with TRBD2. Germline loops: CDR1 DFQATT, CDR2 SNEGSKA (reference sequence). V was clipped by 1 base and J by 10 bases; unmatched bases: 10. There are 14 residues in the CDR3. CDR3 DNA: TGCAGTGCTAGAGTGGCGCGGGAGACGGAAGAGCAGTTCTTC. Protein: CSARVARETEEQFF.

With regard to this clonotype: At one boundary the junction diverges from the germline segment, which might be a read error. The chain carries TRBV7-2 and TRBJ2-4; D ambiguous. The J call may be wrong; the DNA end is better matched by TRBJ2-7. This CDR3 has 12 residues. The germline CDR1 and CDR2 sequences are SGHTA and FQGNSA. Here the CDR3 reads CANSSFGYEQYF. The CDR3 nucleotides read TGTGCCAACAGCTCTTTTGGGTACGAGCAGTACTTC.

The chain joins TRBV3-1 to TRBJ2-7; no clear D gene. Trimming took 1 base from V and 2 from J, leaving 9 bases between them. The CDR3 is made up of 14 amino acids. Looked up from germline, CDR1 is LGHDT and CDR2 is YNNKEL (reference sequence). CDR3 DNA sequence: TGTGCCAGCAGCCAAGCTTGGACCCCCTACGAGCAGTACTTC. Its protein is CASSQAWTPYEQYF.

For this clonotype: One junction end does not reproduce the germline sequence, and a read error may be involved. V gene TRBV7-9 combines with J gene TRBJ2-1, with TRBD1 identical over 8 bases. Germline V lookup: CDR1 SEHNR, CDR2 FQNEAQ (reference sequence). The CDR3 is 12 residues long. Here the CDR3 reads CANSPTGETQFF. The DNA of the CDR3 is TGTGCCAACAGCCCGACAGGGGAGACACAGTTCTTC.

This clonotype was observed at least ten times. This rearrangement joins TRBV14 to TRBJ2-4, with unresolved D. Trimming removed 1 base at V and 0 bases at J, with 4 bases between. In germline, CDR1 is SGHDN, CDR2 FVKESK. The CDR3 runs to 14 residues. DNA for the CDR3: TGTGCCAGCAGCCAAGGTCTAGCCAAAAACATTCAGTACTTC. As protein: CASSQGLAKNIQYF.

CDR3 in DNA: TGTGCCAGCAGCGCAAGAGACAGGGTTAATTCACCCCTCCACTTT. Translation: CASSARDRVNSPLHF. V gene TRBV6-1 combines with J gene TRBJ1-6; 7 bases map to TRBD1. The V segment lost 6 bases and the J segment 6 bases; nucleotides outside the gene matches: 8. Germline V gene data show CDR1 as MNHNS and CDR2 as SASEGT. The CDR3 loop spans 15 amino acids.

The chain combines TRBV29-1 with TRBJ1-4, with D tentatively TRBD1 (5 bases). The CDR3 has 13 residues. CDR1 is SQVTM, CDR2 ANQGSEA, per germline. Trimming stripped 5 bases from V and 2 bases from J, with 9 bases between. CDR3: CSVIGATNEKLFF. In nucleotides, the CDR3 is TGCAGCGTTATTGGGGCGACTAATGAAAAACTGTTTTTT. Full variable domain (missing parts from reference TRBV29-1 and TRBJ1-4): SAVISQKPSRDICQRGTSLTIQCQVDSQVTMMFWYRQQPGQSLTLIATANQGSEATYESGFVIDKFPISRPNLTFSTLTVSNMSPEDSSIYLCSVIGATNEKLFFGSGTQLSVL.

This clonotype was observed once. The chain has TRBV11-3 and TRBJ2-1, with TRBD2 matching 9 bases. Germline CDR1 reads SGHNT; CDR2 reads YENEEA. V trimming: 5 bases; J trimming: 5 bases; junction bases outside the gene matches: 13. The CDR3 runs to 17 residues. In nucleotides, the CDR3 is TGTGCCAGCAGCGCGAGGTCCGGGGGACTAGCAAACAATGAGCAGTTCTTC. This translates into CASSARSGGLANNEQFF.

This chain connects TRBV12-3 or TRBV12-4 to TRBJ1-2; 10 nucleotides match TRBD1. Losses at the gene ends were 4 bases for V and 1 base for J; bases not matched to a gene: 9. The CDR3 sequence is 17 residues long. CDR3 residues: CASSWGTGALGNYGYTF. CDR3 in DNA: TGTGCCAGCAGTTGGGGGACAGGGGCCCTTGGTAACTATGGCTACACCTTC.

The V call is TRBV28, the J call TRBJ1-2, with 7 bases identical to TRBD1. This CDR3 has 12 residues. Trimming removed 7 bases from V and 5 bases from J; junction bases left unmatched: 4. Germline lookup yields CDR1 MDHEN and CDR2 SYDVKM. The CDR3 DNA follows: TGTGCCAGCACCGGGACAGTTTATGGCTACACCTTC. Its protein is CASTGTVYGYTF.

The chain has TRBV6-1 and TRBJ1-5; D remains unclear. The CDR3 is made up of 15 amino acids. The germline V gene has CDR1 MNHNS and CDR2 SASEGT. Trimming cost V 0 bases and J 4 bases, with 10 bases left between them. The CDR3 is CASSEAEGLNQPQHF. In DNA, the CDR3 is TGTGCCAGCAGTGAAGCCGAGGGCCTGAATCAGCCCCAGCATTTT.

The genes are TRBV29-1 and TRBJ2-2; D possibly uses TRBD1 or TRBD2 (7 bases each). The germline gives CDR1 SQVTM, CDR2 ANQGSEA. The ends were cut back, 3 bases at V and 3 bases at J, with 11 bases in the middle. The CDR3 spans 14 residues. As DNA, the CDR3 is TGCAGCGTTGACAGGGGGGGGTACACCGGGGAGCTGTTTTTT. Protein sequence: CSVDRGGYTGELFF.

This clonotype was detected a few times. The chain joins TRBV20-1 to TRBJ1-6, with D unresolved. The length of the CDR3 is 13 residues. The V end was cut by 0 bases, the J end by 7 bases, with 7 bases between. In germline, CDR1 is DFQATT, CDR2 SNEGSKA (reference sequence). CDR3 DNA sequence: TGCAGTGCTAGAGATCCTACGAATTCACCCCTCCACTTT. Amino acid sequence: CSARDPTNSPLHF.